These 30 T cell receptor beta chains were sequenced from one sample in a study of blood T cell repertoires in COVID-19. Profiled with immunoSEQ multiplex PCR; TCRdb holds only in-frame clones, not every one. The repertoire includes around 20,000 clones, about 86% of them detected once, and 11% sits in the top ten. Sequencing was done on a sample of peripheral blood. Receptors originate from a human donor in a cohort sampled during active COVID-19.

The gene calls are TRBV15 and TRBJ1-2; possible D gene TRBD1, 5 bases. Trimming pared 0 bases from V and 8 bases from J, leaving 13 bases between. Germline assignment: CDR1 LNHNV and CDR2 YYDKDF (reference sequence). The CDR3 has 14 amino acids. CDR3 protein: CATSREARGLGYTF. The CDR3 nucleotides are TGTGCCACCAGCAGAGAAGCGCGGGGGTTAGGCTACACCTTC.

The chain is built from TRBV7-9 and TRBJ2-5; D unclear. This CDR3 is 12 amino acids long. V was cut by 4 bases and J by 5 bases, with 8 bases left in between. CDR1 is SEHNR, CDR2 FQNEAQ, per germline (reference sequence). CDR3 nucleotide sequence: TGTGCCAGCAGCTCTTCCGGGGAGACCCAGTACTTC. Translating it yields CASSSSGETQYF. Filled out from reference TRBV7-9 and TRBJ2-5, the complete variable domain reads DTGVSQNPRHKITKRGQNVTFRCDPISEHNRLYWYRQTLGQGPEFLTYFQNEAQLEKSRLLSDRFSAERPKGSFSTLEIQRTEQGDSAMYLCASSSSGETQYFGPGTRLLVL.

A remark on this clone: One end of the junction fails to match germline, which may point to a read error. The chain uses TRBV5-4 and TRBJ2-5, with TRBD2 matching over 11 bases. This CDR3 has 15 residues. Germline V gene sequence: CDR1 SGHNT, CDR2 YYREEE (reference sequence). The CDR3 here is CASSFRTSGQGTQYF. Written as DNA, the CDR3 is TGTGCCAGCAGCTTCCGGACTAGCGGGCAAGGGACCCAGTACTTC.

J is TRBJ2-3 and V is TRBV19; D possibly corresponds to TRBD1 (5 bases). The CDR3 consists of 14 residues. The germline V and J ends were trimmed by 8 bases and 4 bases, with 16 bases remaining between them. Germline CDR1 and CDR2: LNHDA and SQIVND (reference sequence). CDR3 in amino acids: CASQAGLLADTQYF. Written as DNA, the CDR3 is TGTGCCAGTCAAGCAGGGTTATTGGCAGATACGCAGTATTTT.

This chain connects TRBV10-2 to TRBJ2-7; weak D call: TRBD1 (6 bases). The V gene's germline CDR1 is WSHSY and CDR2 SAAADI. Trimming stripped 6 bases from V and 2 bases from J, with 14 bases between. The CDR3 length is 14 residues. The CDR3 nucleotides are TGCGCCAGCAGCCCTGGGACATTAGCCTACGAGCAGTACTTC. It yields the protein CASSPGTLAYEQYF.

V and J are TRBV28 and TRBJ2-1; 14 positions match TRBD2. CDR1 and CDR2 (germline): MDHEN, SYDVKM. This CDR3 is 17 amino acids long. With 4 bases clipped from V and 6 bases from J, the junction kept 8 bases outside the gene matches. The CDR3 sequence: CASSSARTSGGFNEQFF. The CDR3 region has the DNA TGTGCCAGCAGTTCCGCGAGGACTAGCGGGGGGTTCAATGAGCAGTTCTTC. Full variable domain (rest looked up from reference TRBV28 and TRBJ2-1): DVKVTQSSRYLVKRTGEKVFLECVQDMDHENMFWYRQDPGLGLRLIYFSYDVKMKEKGDIPEGYSVSREKKERFSLILESASTNQTSMYLCASSSARTSGGFNEQFFGPGTRLTVL.

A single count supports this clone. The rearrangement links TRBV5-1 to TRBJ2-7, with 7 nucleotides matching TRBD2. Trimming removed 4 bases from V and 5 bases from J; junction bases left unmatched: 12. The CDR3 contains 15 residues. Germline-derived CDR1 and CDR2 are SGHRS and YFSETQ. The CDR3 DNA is TGCGCCAGCAGCCCAAGCGGGAACCTGGCCGACGAGCAGTACTTC. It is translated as CASSPSGNLADEQYF.

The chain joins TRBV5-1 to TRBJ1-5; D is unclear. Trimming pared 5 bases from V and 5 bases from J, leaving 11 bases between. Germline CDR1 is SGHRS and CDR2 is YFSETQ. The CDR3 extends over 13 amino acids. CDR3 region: CASSVQVDQPQHF. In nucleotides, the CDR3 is TGCGCCAGCAGTGTCCAGGTTGATCAGCCCCAGCATTTT. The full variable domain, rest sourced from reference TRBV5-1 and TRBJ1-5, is KAGVTQTPRYLIKTRGQQVTLSCSPISGHRSVSWYQQTPGQGLQFLFEYFSETQRNKGNFPGRFSGRQFSNSRSEMNVSTLELGDSALYLCASSVQVDQPQHFGDGTRLSIL.

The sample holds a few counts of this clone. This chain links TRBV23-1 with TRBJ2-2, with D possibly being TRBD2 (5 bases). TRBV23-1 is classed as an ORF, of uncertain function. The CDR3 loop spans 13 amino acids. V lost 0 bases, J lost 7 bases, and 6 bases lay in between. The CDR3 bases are TGCGCCAGCAGTCAATCGGAGGTCGGGGAGCTGTTTTTT. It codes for CASSQSEVGELFF.

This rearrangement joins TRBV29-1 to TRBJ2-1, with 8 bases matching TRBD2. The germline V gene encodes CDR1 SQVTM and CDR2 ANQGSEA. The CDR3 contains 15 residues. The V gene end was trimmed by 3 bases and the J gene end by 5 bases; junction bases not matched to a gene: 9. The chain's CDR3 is CSVELLAGANNEQFF. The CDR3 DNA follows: TGCAGCGTTGAGCTCCTAGCGGGCGCCAACAATGAGCAGTTCTTC.

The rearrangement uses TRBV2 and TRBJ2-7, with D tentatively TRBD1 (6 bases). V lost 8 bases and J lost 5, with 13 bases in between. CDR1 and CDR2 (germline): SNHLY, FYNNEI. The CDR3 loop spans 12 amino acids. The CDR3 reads CASLGQSHEQYF. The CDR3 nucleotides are TGTGCCAGCCTCGGACAGTCCCACGAGCAGTACTTC.

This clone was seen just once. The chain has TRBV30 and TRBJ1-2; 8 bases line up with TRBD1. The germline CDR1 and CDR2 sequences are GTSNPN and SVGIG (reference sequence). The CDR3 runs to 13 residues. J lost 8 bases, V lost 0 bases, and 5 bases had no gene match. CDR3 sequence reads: CAWSVTGVVGYTF. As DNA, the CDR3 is TGTGCCTGGAGTGTGACAGGGGTGGTGGGCTACACCTTC.

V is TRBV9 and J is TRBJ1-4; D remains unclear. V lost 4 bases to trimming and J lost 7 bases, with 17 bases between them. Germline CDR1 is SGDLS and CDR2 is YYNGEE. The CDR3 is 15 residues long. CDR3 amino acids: CASSPPGTNSEKLFF. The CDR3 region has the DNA TGTGCCAGCAGCCCCCCCGGAACTAATAGTGAAAAACTGTTTTTT.

The CDR3 DNA reads TGTGCCATCAGTGTAGGAGCTAACACTGAAGCTTTCTTT. It encodes CAISVGANTEAFF. The chain has TRBV10-3 and TRBJ1-1; D is undetermined. Germline CDR1 reads ENHRY; CDR2 reads SYGVKD. V was pared by 4 bases and J by 2 bases, with 8 bases between. The CDR3 is 13 residues long.

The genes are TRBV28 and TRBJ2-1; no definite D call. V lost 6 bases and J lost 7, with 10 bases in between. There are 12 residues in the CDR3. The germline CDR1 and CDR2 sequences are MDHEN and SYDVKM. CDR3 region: CASRPTGNEQFF. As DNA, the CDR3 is TGTGCCAGCAGACCGACTGGGAATGAGCAGTTCTTC. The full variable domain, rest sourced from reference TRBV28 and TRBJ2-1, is DVKVTQSSRYLVKRTGEKVFLECVQDMDHENMFWYRQDPGLGLRLIYFSYDVKMKEKGDIPEGYSVSREKKERFSLILESASTNQTSMYLCASRPTGNEQFFGPGTRLTVL.

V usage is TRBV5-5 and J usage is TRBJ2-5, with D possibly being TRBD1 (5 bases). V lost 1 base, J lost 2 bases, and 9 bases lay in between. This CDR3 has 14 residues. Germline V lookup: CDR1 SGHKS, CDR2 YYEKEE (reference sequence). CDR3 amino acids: CASSLRRGQETQYF. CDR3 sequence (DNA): TGTGCCAGCAGCTTGAGAAGGGGTCAAGAGACCCAGTACTTC.

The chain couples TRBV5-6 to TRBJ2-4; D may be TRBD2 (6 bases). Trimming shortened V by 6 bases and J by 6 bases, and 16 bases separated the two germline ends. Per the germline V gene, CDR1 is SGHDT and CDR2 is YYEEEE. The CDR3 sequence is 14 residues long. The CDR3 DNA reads TGTGCCAGCAACCACGGGGGTACAGGAAACATTCAGTACTTC. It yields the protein CASNHGGTGNIQYF.

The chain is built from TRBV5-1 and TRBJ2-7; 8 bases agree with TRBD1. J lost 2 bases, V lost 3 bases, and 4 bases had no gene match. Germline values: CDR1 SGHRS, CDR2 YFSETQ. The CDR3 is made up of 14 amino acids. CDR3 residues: CASSSEQGAYEQYF. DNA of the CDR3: TGCGCCAGCAGCTCGGAACAGGGGGCCTACGAGCAGTACTTC.

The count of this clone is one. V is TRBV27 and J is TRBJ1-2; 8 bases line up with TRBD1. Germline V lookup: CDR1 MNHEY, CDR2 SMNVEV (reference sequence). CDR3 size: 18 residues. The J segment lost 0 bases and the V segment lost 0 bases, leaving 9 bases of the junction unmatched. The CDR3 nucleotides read TGTGCCAGCAGTTTATCGGGACAGGTAGCTTCAGCTAACTATGGCTACACCTTC. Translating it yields CASSLSGQVASANYGYTF.

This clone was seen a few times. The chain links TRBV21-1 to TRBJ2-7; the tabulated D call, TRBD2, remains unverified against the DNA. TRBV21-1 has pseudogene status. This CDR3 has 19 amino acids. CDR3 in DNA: TGTGCCAGCGGGGAGACTAGCGGGAGAATCGGGGCTCGAGTGGACGAGCAGTACTTC. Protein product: CASGETSGRIGARVDEQYF.

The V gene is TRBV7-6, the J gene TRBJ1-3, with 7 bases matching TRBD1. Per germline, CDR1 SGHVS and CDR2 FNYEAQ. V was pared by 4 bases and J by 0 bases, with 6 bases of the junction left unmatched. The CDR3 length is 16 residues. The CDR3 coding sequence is TGTGCCAGCAGCTCGGGACAGCCAATCTCTGGAAACACCATATATTTT. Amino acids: CASSSGQPISGNTIYF. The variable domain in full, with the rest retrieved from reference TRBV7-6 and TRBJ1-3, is GAGVSQSPRYKVTKRGQDVALRCDPISGHVSLYWYRQALGQGPEFLTYFNYEAQQDKSGLPNDRFSAERPEGSISTLTIQRTEQRDSAMYRCASSSGQPISGNTIYFGEGSWLTVV.

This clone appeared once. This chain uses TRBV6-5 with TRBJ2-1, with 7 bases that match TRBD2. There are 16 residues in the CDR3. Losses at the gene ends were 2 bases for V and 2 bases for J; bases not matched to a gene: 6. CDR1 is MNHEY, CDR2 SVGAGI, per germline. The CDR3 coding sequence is TGTGCCAGCAGTTACCATCCCAGCGGGGCCTACAATGAGCAGTTCTTC. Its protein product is CASSYHPSGAYNEQFF.

CDR3 in amino acids: CASRYSGSVSDTQYF. CDR3 bases: TGTGCCAGCAGATATAGCGGGAGTGTATCAGATACGCAGTATTTT. The chain is built from TRBV28 and TRBJ2-3; 9 bases are shared with TRBD2. The CDR3 sequence is 15 residues long. Germline trimming cut 6 bases from V and 4 bases from J; bases unmatched to any gene: 8. Germline loops: CDR1 MDHEN, CDR2 SYDVKM.

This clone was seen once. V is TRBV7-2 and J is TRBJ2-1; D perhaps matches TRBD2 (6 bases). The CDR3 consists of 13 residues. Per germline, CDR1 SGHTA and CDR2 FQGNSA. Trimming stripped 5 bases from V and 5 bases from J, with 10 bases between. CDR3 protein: CASSPDYNNEQFF. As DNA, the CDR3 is TGTGCCAGCAGCCCGGACTACAACAATGAGCAGTTCTTC. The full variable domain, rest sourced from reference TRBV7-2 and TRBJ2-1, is GAGVSQSPSNKVTEKGKDVELRCDPISGHTALYWYRQSLGQGLEFLIYFQGNSAPDKSGLPSDRFSAERTGGSVSTLTIQRTQQEDSAVYLCASSPDYNNEQFFGPGTRLTVL.

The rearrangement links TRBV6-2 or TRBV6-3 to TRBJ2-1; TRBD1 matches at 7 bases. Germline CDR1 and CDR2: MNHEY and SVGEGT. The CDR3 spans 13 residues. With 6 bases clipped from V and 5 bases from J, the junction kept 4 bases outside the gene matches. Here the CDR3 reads CASSTGVHNEQFF. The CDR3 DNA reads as TGTGCCAGCAGCACAGGGGTCCACAATGAGCAGTTCTTC.

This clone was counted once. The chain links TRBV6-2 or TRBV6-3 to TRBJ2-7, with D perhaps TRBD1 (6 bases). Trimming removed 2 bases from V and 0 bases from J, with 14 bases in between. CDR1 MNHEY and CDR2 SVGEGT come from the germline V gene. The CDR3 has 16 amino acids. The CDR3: CASSYGPQGSSYEQYF. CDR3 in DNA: TGTGCCAGCAGTTACGGTCCCCAGGGGAGCTCCTACGAGCAGTACTTC.

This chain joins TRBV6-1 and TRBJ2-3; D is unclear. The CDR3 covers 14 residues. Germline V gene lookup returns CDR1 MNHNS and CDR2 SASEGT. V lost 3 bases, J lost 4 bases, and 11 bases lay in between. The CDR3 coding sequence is TGTGCCAGCAGTGATCGGAGTCGCGCAGATACGCAGTATTTT. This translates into CASSDRSRADTQYF.

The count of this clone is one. CDR3 loop: CASSEVGGSSYNSPLHF. The CDR3 DNA sequence: TGTGCCAGCAGTGAAGTCGGCGGGAGCTCCTATAATTCACCCCTCCACTTT. This chain links TRBV6-1 with TRBJ1-6; D ambiguous. Deletions cut 1 base from V and 0 bases from J, with 10 bases between. The CDR3 sequence is 17 residues long. The V gene's germline CDR1 is MNHNS and CDR2 SASEGT.

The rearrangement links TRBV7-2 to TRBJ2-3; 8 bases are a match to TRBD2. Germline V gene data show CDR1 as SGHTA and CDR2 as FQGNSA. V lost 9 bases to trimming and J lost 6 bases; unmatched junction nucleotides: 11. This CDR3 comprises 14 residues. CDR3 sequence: CASGESGGFDTQYF. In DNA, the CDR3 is TGTGCCAGTGGAGAGTCGGGAGGGTTTGATACGCAGTATTTT.

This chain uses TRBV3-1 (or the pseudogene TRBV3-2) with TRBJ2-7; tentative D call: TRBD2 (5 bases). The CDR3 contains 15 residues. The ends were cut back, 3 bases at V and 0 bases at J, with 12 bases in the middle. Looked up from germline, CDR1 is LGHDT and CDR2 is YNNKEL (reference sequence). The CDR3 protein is CASSQASFLSYEQYF. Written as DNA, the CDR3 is TGTGCCAGCAGCCAGGCTAGCTTTCTCTCCTACGAGCAGTACTTC.